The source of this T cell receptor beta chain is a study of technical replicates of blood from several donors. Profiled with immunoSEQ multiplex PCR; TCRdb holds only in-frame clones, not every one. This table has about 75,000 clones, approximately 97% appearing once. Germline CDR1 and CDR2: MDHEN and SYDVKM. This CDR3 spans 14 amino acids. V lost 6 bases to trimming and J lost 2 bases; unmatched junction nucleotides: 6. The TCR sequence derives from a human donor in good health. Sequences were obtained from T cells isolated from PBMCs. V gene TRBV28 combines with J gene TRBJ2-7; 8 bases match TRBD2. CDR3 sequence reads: CASRRGAGPYEQYF. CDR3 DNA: TGTGCCAGCAGGCGGGGGGCAGGGCCCTACGAGCAGTACTTC.